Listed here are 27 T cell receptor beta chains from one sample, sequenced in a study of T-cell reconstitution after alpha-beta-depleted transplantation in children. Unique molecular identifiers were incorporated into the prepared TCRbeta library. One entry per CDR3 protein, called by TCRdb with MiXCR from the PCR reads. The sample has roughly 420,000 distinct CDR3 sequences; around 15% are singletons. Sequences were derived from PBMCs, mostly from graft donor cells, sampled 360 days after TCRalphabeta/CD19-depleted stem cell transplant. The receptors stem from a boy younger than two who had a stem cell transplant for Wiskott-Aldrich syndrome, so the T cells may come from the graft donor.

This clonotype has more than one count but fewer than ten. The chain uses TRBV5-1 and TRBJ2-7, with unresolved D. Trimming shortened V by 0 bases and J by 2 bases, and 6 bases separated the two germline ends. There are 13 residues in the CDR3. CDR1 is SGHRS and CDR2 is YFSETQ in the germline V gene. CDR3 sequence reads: CASSLAPAYEQYF. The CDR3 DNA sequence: TGCGCCAGCAGCTTGGCCCCAGCCTACGAGCAGTACTTC.

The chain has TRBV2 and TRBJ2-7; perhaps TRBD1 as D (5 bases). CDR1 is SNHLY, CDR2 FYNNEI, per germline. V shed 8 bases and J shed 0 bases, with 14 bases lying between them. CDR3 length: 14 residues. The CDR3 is CASLRTLSSYEQYF. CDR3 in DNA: TGTGCCAGCTTAAGGACACTTAGCTCCTACGAGCAGTACTTC.

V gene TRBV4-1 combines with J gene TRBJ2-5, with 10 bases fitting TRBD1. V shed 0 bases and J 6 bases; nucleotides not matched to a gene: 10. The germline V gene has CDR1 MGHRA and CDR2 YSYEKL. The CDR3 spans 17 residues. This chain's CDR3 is CASSQDKPRDRGKTQYF. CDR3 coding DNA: TGCGCCAGCAGCCAAGATAAACCCCGGGACAGGGGTAAGACCCAGTACTTC.

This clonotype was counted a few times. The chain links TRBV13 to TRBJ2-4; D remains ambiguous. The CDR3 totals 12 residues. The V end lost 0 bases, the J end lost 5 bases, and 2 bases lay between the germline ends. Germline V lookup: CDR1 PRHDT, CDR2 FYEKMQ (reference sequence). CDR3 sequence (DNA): TGTGCCAGCAGCTTAGGCGAAAACATTCAGTACTTC. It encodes CASSLGENIQYF.

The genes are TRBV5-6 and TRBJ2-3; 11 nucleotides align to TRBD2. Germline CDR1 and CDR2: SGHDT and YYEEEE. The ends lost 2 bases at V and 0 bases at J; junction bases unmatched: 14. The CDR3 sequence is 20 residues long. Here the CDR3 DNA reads TGTGCCAGCAGCTTCACCACCGGGACTAGCGGAGCCACTAGCACAGATACGCAGTATTTT. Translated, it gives CASSFTTGTSGATSTDTQYF.

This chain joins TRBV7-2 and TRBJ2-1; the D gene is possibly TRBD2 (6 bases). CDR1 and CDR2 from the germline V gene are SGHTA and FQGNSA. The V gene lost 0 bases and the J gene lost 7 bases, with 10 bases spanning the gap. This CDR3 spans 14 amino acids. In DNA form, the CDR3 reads TGTGCCAGCAGCTTAGCGGGAGGAATGAATGAGCAGTTCTTC. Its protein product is CASSLAGGMNEQFF.

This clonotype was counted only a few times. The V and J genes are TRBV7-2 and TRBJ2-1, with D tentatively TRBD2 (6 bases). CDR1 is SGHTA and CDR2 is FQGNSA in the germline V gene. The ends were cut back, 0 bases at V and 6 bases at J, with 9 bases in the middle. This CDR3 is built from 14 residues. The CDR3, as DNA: TGTGCCAGCAGCTTAGCGGGAGGAGTCAATGAGCAGTTCTTC. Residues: CASSLAGGVNEQFF.

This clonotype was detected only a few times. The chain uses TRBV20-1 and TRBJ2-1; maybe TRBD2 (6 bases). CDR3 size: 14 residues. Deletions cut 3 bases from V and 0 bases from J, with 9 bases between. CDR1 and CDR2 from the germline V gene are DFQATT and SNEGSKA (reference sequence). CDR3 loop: CSAREGLSYNEQFF. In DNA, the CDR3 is TGCAGTGCTAGGGAGGGTCTCTCCTACAATGAGCAGTTCTTC.

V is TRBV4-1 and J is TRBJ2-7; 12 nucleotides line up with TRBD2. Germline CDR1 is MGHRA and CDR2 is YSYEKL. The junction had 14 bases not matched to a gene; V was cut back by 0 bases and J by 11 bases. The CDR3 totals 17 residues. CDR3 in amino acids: CASSQDPFRGLAGTKYF. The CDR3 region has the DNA TGCGCCAGCAGCCAAGACCCCTTTAGAGGACTAGCGGGAACAAAGTACTTC.

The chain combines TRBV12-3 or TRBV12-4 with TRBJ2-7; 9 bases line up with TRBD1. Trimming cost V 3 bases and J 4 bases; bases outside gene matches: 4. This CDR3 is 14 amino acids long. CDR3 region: CASSFGQGLYEQYF. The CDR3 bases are TGTGCCAGCAGTTTCGGACAGGGGCTATACGAGCAGTACTTC.

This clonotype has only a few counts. CDR3 in amino acids: CASSLVGQVRTDTQYF. As DNA, the CDR3 is TGCGCCAGCAGCCTGGTCGGACAGGTTCGCACAGATACGCAGTATTTT. The rearrangement links TRBV5-1 to TRBJ2-3; 7 bases fit TRBD1. V was pared by 4 bases and J by 1 base, with 9 bases of the junction left unmatched. Per germline, CDR1 SGHRS and CDR2 YFSETQ. The CDR3 spans 16 residues.

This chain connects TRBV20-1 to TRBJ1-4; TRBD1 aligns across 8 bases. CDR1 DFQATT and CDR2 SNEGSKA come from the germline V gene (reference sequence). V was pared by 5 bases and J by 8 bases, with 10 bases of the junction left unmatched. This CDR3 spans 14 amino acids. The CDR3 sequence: CSAQSRTGHEKLFF. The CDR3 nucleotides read TGCAGTGCTCAGAGCCGGACAGGGCACGAAAAACTGTTTTTT.

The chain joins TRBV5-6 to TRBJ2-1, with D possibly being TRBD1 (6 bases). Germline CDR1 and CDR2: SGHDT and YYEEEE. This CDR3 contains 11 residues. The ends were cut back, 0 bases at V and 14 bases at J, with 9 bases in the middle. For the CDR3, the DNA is TGTGCCAGCAGCTTGGGACAGGATGAGTTCTTC. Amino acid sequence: CASSLGQDEFF.

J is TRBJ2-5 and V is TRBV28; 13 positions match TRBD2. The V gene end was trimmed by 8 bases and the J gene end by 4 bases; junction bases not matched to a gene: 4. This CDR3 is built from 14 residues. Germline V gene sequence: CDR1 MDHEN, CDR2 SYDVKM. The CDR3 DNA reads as TGTGCCAGCGGACGACTAGCGGGGGGAGAGACCCAGTACTTC. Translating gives CASGRLAGGETQYF.

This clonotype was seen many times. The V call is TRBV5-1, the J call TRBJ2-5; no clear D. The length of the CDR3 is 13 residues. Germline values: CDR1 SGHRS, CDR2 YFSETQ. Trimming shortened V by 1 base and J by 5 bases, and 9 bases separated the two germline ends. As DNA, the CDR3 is TGCGCCAGCAGCTTGAGTCCCTATGAGACCCAGTACTTC. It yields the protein CASSLSPYETQYF.

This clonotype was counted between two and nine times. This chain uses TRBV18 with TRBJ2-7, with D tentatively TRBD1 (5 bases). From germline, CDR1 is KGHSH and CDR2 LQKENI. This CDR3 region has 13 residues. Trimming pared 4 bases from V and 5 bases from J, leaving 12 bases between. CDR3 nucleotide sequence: TGTGCCAGCTCACTCTATTCCAGGGACGAGCAGTACTTC. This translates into CASSLYSRDEQYF.

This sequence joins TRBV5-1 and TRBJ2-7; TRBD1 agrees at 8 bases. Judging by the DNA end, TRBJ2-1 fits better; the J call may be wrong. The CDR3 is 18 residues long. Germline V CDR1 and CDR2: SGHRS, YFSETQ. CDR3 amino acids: CASSLEPRGRPLSYEQFF. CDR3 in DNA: TGCGCCAGCAGCTTGGAGCCCAGGGGGCGCCCCCTCTCCTACGAGCAGTTCTTC.

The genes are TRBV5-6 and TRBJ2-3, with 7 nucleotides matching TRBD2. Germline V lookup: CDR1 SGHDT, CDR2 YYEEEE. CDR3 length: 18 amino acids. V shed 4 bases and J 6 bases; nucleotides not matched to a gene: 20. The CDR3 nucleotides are TGTGCCAGCAGCCCTCCTCGGACTAGTGCTATTCCCCCGGATACGCAGTATTTT. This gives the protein CASSPPRTSAIPPDTQYF.

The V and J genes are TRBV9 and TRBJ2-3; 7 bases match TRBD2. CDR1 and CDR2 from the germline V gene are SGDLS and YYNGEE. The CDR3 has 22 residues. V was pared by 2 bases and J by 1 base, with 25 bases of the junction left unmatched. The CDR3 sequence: CASSVSSWASGKLYPGTDTQYF. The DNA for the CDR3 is TGTGCCAGCAGCGTCTCCAGTTGGGCTAGCGGAAAACTCTATCCTGGCACAGATACGCAGTATTTT.

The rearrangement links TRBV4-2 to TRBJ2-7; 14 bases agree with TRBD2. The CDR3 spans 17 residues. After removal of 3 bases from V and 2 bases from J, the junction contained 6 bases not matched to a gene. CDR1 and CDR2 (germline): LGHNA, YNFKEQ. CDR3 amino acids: CASSQGTSGGGTYEQYF. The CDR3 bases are TGTGCCAGCAGCCAGGGGACTAGCGGGGGAGGAACCTACGAGCAGTACTTC.

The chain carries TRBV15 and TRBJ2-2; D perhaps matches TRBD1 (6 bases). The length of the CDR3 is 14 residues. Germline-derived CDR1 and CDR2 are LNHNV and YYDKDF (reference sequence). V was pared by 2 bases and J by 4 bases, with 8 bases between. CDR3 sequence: CATSRQGSTGELFF. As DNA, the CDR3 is TGTGCCACCAGCAGACAGGGGAGCACCGGGGAGCTGTTTTTT.

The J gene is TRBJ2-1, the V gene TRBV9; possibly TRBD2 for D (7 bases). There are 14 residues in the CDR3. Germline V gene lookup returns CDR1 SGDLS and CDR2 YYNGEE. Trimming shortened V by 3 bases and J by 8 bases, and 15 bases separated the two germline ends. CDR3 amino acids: CASSERGGWDEQFF. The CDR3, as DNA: TGTGCCAGCAGCGAGAGGGGGGGCTGGGATGAGCAGTTCTTC.

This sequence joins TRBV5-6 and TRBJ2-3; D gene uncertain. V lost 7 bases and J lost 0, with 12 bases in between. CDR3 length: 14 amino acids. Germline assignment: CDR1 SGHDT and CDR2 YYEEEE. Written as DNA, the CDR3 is TGTGCCAGCCGCAGGAATCCTAGCACAGATACGCAGTATTTT. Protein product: CASRRNPSTDTQYF.

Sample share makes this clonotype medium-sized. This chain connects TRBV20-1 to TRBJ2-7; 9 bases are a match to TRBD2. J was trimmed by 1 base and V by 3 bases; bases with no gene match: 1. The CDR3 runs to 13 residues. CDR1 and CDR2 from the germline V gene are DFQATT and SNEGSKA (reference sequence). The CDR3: CSASLAGSYEQYF. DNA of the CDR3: TGCAGTGCTAGTCTAGCGGGGTCCTACGAGCAGTACTTC.

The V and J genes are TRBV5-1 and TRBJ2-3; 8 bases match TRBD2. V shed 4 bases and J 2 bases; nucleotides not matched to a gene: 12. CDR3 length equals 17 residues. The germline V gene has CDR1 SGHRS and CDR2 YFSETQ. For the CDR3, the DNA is TGCGCCAGCAGCCGTTGGATCCCGGGGGGGTTCACAGATACGCAGTATTTT. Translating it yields CASSRWIPGGFTDTQYF.

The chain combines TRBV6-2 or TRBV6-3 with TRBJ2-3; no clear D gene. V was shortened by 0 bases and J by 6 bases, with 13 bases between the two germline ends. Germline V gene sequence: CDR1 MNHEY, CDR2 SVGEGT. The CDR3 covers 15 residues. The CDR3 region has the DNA TGTGCCAGCAGTTACTCGAAGCTCCAGAGGGATACGCAGTATTTT. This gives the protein CASSYSKLQRDTQYF.

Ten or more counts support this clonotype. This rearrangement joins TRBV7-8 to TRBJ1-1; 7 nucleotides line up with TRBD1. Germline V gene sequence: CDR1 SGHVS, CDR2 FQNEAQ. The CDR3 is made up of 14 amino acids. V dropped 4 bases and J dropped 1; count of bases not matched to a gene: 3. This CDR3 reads CASSSWDRNTEAFF. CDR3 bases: TGTGCCAGCAGCTCTTGGGACAGGAACACTGAAGCTTTCTTT.